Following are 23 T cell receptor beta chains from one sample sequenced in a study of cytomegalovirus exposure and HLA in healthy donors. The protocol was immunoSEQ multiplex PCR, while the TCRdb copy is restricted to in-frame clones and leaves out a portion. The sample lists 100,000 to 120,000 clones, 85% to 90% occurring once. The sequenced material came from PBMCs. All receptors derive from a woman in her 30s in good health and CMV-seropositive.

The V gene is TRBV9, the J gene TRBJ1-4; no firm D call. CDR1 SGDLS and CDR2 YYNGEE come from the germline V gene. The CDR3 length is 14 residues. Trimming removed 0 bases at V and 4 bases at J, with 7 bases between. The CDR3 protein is CASSVGGINEKLFF. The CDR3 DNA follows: TGTGCCAGCAGCGTAGGAGGGATTAATGAAAAACTGTTTTTT.

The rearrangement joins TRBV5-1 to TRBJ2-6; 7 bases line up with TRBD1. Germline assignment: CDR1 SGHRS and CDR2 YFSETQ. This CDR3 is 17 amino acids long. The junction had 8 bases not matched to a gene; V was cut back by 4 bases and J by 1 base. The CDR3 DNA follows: TGCGCCAGCAGCCCCACCCGCAGGGGGTCTGGGGCCAACGTCCTGACTTTC. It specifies CASSPTRRGSGANVLTF.

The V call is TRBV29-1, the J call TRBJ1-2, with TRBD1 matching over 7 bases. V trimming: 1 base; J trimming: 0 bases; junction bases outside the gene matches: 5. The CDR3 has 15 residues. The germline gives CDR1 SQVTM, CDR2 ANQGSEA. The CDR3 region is CSVEGATGTNYGYTF. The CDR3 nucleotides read TGCAGCGTTGAAGGAGCGACAGGGACTAACTATGGCTACACCTTC. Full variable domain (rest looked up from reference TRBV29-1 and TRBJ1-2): SAVISQKPSRDICQRGTSLTIQCQVDSQVTMMFWYRQQPGQSLTLIATANQGSEATYESGFVIDKFPISRPNLTFSTLTVSNMSPEDSSIYLCSVEGATGTNYGYTFGSGTRLTVV.

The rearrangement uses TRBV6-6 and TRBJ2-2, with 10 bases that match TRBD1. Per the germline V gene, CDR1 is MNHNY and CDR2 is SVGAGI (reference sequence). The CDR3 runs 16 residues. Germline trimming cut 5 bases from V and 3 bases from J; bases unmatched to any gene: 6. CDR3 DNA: TGTGCCAGCAGTCGGACAGGGGGTAGCGACACCGGGGAGCTGTTTTTT. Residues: CASSRTGGSDTGELFF.

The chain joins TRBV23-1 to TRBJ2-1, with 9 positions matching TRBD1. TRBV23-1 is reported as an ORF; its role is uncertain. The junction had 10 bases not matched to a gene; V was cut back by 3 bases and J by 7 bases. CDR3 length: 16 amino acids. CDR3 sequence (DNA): TGCGCCAGCAGTCACTGCGACAGGGGGATGGGGAATGAGCAGTTCTTC. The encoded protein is CASSHCDRGMGNEQFF.

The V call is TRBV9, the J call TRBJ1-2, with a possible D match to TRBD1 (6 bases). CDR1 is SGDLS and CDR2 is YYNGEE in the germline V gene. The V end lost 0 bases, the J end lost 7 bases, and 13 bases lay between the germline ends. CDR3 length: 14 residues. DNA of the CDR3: TGTGCCAGCAGCGTAGACAGGGCCGGGTTTGGCTACACCTTC. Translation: CASSVDRAGFGYTF.

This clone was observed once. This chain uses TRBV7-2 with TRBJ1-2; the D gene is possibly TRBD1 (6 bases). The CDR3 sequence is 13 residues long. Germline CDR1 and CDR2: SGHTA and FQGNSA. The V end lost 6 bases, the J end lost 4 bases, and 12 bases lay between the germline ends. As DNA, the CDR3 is TGTGCCAGCAGTTCCGACAGGCGCTATGGCTACACCTTC. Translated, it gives CASSSDRRYGYTF.

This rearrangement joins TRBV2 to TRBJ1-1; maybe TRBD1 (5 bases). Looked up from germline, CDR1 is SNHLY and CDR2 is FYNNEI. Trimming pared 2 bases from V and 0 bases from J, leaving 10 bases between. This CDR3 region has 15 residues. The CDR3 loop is CASSERTDMNTEAFF. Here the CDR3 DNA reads TGTGCCAGCAGTGAAAGGACGGACATGAACACTGAAGCTTTCTTT.

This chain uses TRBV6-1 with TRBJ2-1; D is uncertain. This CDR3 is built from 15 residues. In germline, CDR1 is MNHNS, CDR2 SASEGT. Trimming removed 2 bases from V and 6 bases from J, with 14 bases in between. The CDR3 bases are TGTGCCAGCAGTGAAATGGTGCTCGTCGGCAATGAGCAGTTCTTC. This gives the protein CASSEMVLVGNEQFF.

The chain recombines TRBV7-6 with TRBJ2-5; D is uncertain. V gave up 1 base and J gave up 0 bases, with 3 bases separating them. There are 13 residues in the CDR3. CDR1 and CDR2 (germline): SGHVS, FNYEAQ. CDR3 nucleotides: TGTGCCAGCAGCTTAGTAAACCAAGAGACCCAGTACTTC. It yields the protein CASSLVNQETQYF.

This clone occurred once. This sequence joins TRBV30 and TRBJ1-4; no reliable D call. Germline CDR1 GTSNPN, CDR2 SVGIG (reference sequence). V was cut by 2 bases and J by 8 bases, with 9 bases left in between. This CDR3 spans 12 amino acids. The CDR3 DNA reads TGTGCCTGGAGTATGGTGAGAGAAAAACTGTTTTTT. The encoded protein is CAWSMVREKLFF. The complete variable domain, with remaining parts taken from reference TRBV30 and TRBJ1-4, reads SQTIHQWPATLVQPVGSPLSLECTVEGTSNPNLYWYRQAAGRGLQLLFYSVGIGQISSEVPQNLSASRPQDRQFILSSKKLLLSDSGFYLCAWSMVREKLFFGSGTQLSVL.

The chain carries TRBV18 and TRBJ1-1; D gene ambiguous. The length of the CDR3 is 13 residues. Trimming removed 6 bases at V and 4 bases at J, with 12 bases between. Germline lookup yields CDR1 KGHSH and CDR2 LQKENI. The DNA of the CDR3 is TGTGCCAGCTCCGGTATTAAGCCCACTGAAGCTTTCTTT. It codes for CASSGIKPTEAFF.

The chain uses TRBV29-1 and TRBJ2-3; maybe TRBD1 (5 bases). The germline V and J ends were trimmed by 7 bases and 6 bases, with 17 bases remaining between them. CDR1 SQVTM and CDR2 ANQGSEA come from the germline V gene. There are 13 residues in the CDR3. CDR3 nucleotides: TGCAGCGCCGCCCCAGGGTTACCCGATACGCAGTATTTT. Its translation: CSAAPGLPDTQYF.

The CDR3 protein is CATSRGGGLESYEQYF. For the CDR3, the DNA is TGTGCCACCAGCAGAGGAGGGGGACTAGAATCCTACGAGCAGTACTTC. The chain carries TRBV15 and TRBJ2-7, with 8 bases matching TRBD2. The CDR3 totals 16 residues. Trimming at V came to 1 base and at J to 1 base, leaving 6 bases not matched to a gene. CDR1 and CDR2 (germline): LNHNV, YYDKDF (reference sequence).

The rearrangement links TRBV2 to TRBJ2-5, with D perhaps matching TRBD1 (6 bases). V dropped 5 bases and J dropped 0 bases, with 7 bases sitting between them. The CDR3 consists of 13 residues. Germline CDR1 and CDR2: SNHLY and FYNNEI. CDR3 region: CASSRTDQETQYF. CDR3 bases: TGTGCCAGCAGTAGGACAGACCAAGAGACCCAGTACTTC.

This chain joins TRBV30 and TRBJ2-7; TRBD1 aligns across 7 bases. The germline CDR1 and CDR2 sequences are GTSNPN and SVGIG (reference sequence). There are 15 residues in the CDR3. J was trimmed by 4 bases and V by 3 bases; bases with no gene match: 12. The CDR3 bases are TGTGCCTGGAGAGATCTGACAGGGAATAGGTACGAGCAGTACTTC. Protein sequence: CAWRDLTGNRYEQYF.

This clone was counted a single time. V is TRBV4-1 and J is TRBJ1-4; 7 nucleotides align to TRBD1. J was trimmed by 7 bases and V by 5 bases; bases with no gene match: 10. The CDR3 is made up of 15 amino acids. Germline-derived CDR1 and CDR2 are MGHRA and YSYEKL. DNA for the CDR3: TGCGCCAGCAGCAGCCGACAGGGCCGTGGTGAAAAACTGTTTTTT. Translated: CASSSRQGRGEKLFF.

In nucleotides, the CDR3 is TGTGCCAGCAGCGGAGGAGGGTATGCAGATACGCAGTATTTT. Translating gives CASSGGGYADTQYF. V gene TRBV9 combines with J gene TRBJ2-3; the D gene is possibly TRBD2 (6 bases). The CDR3 spans 14 residues. V was clipped by 3 bases and J by 4 bases, with 12 bases between them. CDR1 is SGDLS, CDR2 YYNGEE, per germline.

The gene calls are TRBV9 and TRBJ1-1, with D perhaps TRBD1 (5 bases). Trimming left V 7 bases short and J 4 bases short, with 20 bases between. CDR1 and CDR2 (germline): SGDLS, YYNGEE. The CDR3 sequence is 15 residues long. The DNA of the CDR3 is TGTGCCAGCTCCCATGGGGGGGACGGGGGCACTGAAGCTTTCTTT. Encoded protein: CASSHGGDGGTEAFF.

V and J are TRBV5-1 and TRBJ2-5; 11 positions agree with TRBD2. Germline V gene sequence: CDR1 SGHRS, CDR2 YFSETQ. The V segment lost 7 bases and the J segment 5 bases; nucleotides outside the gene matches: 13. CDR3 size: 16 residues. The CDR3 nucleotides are TGCGCCAGCTCCAGGGGGCTAGCGGGAGGAGGTGAGACCCAGTACTTC. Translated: CASSRGLAGGGETQYF.

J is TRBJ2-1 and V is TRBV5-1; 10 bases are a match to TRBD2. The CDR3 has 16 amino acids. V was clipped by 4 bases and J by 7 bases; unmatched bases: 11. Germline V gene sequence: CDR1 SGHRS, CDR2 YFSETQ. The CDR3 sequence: CASSPLASGGQNEQFF. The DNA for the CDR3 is TGCGCCAGCAGCCCTTTGGCTAGCGGGGGTCAGAATGAGCAGTTCTTC.

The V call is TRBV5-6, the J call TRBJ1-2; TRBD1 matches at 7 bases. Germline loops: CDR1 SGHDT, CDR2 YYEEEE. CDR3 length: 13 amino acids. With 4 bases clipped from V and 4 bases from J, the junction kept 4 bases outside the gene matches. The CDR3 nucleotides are TGTGCCAGCAGCCCAGGGACAGCCTATGGCTACACCTTC. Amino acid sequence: CASSPGTAYGYTF.

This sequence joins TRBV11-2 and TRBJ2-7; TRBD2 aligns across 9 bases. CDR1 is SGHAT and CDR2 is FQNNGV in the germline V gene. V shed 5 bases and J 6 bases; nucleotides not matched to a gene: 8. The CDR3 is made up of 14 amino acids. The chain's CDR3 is CASSIAREGREQYF. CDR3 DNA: TGTGCCAGCAGCATCGCGCGGGAGGGCCGCGAGCAGTACTTC.